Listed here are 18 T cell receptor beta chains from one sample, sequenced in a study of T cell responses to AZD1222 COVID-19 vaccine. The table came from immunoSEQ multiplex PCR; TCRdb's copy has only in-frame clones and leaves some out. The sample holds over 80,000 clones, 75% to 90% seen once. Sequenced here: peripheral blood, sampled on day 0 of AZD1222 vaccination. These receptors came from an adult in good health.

In nucleotides, the CDR3 is TGTGCCACCCGGCAGGATCCCACGGAAAAACTGTTTTTT. Amino acid sequence: CATRQDPTEKLFF. V is TRBV10-3 and J is TRBJ1-4; D gene unclear. V was trimmed by 10 bases and J by 8 bases, leaving 17 bases between them. The CDR3 consists of 13 residues. The germline CDR1 and CDR2 sequences are ENHRY and SYGVKD.

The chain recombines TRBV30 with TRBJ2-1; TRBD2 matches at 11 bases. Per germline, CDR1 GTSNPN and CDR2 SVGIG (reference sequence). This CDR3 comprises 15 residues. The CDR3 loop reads CAGTSGAFPYNEQFF. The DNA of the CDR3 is TGTGCAGGGACTAGCGGCGCGTTCCCCTACAATGAGCAGTTCTTC. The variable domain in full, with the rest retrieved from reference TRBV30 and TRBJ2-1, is SQTIHQWPATLVQPVGSPLSLECTVEGTSNPNLYWYRQAAGRGLQLLFYSVGIGQISSEVPQNLSASRPQDRQFILSSKKLLLSDSGFYLCAGTSGAFPYNEQFFGPGTRLTVL.

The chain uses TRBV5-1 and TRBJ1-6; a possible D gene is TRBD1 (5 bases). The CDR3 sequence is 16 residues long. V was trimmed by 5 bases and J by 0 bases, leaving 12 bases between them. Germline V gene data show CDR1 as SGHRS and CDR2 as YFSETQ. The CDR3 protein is CASSPRGSSYNSPLHF. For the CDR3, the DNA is TGCGCCAGCAGTCCGAGGGGCAGCTCCTATAATTCACCCCTCCACTTT.

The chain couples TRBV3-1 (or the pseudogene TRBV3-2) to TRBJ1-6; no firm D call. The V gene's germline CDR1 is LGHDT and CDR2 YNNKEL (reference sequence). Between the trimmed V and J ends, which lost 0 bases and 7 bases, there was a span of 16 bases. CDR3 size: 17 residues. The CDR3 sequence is CASSQERRSSGNSPLHF. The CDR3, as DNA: TGTGCCAGCAGCCAAGAGAGGCGGTCGTCTGGGAATTCACCCCTCCACTTT.

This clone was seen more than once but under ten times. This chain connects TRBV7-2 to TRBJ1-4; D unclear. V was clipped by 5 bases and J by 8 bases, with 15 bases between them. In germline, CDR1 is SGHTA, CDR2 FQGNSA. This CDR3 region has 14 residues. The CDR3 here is CASSQRTIREKLFF. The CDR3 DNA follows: TGTGCCAGCAGCCAAAGGACGATAAGAGAAAAACTGTTTTTT. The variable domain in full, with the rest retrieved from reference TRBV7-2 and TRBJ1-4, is GAGVSQSPSNKVTEKGKDVELRCDPISGHTALYWYRQSLGQGLEFLIYFQGNSAPDKSGLPSDRFSAERTGGSVSTLTIQRTQQEDSAVYLCASSQRTIREKLFFGSGTQLSVL.

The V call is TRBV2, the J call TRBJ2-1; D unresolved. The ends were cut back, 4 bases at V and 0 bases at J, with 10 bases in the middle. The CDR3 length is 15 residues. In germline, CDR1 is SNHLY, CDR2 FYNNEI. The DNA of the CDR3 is TGTGCCAGCAGTGGAACGGGCAGCTCCTACAATGAGCAGTTCTTC. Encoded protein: CASSGTGSSYNEQFF.

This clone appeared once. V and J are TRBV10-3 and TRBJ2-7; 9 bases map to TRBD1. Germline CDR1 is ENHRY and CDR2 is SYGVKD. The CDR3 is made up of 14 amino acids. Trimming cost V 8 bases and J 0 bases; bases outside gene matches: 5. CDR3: CAIGRTGVSYEQYF. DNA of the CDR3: TGTGCCATCGGCCGGACAGGGGTCTCCTACGAGCAGTACTTC.

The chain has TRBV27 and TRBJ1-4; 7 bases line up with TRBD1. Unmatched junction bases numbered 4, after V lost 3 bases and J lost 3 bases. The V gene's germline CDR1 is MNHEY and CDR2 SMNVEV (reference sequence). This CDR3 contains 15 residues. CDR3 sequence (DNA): TGTGCCAGCAGTTTCTACGGGACAGCTAATGAAAAACTGTTTTTT. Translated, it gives CASSFYGTANEKLFF.

This chain's CDR3 is CASKSGRADEQYF. CDR3 in DNA: TGTGCCAGCAAGTCCGGGAGGGCCGACGAGCAGTACTTC. J is TRBJ2-7 and V is TRBV2; 8 bases match TRBD2. The CDR3 runs to 13 residues. Germline V gene data show CDR1 as SNHLY and CDR2 as FYNNEI. V was pared by 7 bases and J by 5 bases, with 7 bases of the junction left unmatched.

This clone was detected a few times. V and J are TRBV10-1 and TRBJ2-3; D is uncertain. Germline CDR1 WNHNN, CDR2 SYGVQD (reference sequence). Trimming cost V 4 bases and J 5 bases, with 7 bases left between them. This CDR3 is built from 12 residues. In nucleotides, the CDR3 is TGCGCCAGCAGTGTGACGGTAGATACGCAGTATTTT. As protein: CASSVTVDTQYF.

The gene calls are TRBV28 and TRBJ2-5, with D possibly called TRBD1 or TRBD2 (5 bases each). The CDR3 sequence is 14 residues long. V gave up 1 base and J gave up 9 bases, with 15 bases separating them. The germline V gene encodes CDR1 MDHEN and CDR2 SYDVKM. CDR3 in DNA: TGTGCCAGCAGTTTATTGTCAGCGGAAGGGGCCCAGTACTTC. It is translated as CASSLLSAEGAQYF.

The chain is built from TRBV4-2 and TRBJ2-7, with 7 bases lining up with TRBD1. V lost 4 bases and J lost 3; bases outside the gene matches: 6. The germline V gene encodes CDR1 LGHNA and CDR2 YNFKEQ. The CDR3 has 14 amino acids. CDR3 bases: TGTGCCAGCAGCCCAAGGGGGCAGGGCTACGAGCAGTACTTC. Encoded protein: CASSPRGQGYEQYF.

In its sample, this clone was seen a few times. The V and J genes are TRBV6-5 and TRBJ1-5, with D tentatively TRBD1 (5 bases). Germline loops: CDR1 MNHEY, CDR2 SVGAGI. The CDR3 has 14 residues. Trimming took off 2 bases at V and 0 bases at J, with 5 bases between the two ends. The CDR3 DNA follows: TGTGCCAGCAGTTACGGGGGTAGCAATCAGCCCCAGCATTTT. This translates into CASSYGGSNQPQHF.

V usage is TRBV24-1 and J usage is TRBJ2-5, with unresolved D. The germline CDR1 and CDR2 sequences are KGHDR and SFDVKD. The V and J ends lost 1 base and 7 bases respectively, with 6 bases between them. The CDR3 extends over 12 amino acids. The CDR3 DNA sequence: TGTGCCACCAGTGATTTTAGTGGGACCCAGTACTTC. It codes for CATSDFSGTQYF.

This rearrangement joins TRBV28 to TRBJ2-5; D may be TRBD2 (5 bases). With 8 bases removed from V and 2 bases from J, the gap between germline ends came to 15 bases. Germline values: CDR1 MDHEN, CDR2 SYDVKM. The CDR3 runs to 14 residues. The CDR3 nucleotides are TGTGCCAGCCTCCCGAGCGGTCTACAAGAGACCCAGTACTTC. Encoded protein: CASLPSGLQETQYF.

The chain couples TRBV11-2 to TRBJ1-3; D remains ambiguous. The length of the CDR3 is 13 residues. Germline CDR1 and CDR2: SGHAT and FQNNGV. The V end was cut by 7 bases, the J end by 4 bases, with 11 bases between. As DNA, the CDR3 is TGTGCCAGCAAACTTAGTAGGGGAAACACCATATATTTT. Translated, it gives CASKLSRGNTIYF.

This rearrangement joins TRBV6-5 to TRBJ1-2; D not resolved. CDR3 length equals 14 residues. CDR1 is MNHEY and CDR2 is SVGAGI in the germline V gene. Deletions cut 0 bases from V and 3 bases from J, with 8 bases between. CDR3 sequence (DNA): TGTGCCAGCAGTTACTCCAAACAAGACTATGGCTACACCTTC. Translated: CASSYSKQDYGYTF.

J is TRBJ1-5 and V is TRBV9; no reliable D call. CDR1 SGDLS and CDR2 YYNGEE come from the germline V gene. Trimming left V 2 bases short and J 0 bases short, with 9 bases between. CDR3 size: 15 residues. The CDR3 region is CASSVGGNSNQPQHF. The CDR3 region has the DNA TGTGCCAGCAGCGTTGGCGGCAATAGCAATCAGCCCCAGCATTTT. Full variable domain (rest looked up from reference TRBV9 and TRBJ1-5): DSGVTQTPKHLITATGQRVTLRCSPRSGDLSVYWYQQSLDQGLQFLIQYYNGEERAKGNILERFSAQQFPDLHSELNLSSLELGDSALYFCASSVGGNSNQPQHFGDGTRLSIL.